Below, 27 T cell receptor beta chains from the same sample are listed, as sequenced in a study of cytomegalovirus exposure and HLA in healthy donors. 13 Jbeta primers and 60 Vbeta primers were used for the PCR. The protocol was immunoSEQ multiplex PCR, while the TCRdb copy is restricted to in-frame clones and leaves out a portion. The table records around 200,000 clones, about four fifths of them present only once. Sequencing input: PBMCs. These receptors were collected from a woman aged 50 to 60 in good health and CMV-seronegative.

The chain uses TRBV5-8 and TRBJ1-1; TRBD1 is a possible D gene (5 bases). Trimming removed 0 bases at V and 0 bases at J, with 18 bases between. Germline-derived CDR1 and CDR2 are SGHTS and YDEGEE. The CDR3 spans 18 residues. CDR3 region: CASSLARTSDVMNTEAFF. The CDR3 bases are TGTGCCAGCAGCTTGGCCCGGACATCGGACGTCATGAACACTGAAGCTTTCTTT.

The V and J genes are TRBV14 and TRBJ2-5; 12 positions agree with TRBD1. With V trimmed by 4 bases and J by 4 bases, 7 bases remained unmatched. The CDR3 consists of 16 residues. CDR1 is SGHDN and CDR2 is FVKESK in the germline V gene. Here the CDR3 reads CASSPSGTGGRETQYF. CDR3 DNA sequence: TGTGCCAGCAGCCCGTCCGGGACAGGGGGCAGAGAGACCCAGTACTTC. The complete variable domain, with remaining parts taken from reference TRBV14 and TRBJ2-5, reads EAGVTQFPSHSVIEKGQTVTLRCDPISGHDNLYWYRRVMGKEIKFLLHFVKESKQDESGMPNNRFLAERTGGTYSTLKVQPAELEDSGVYFCASSPSGTGGRETQYFGPGTRLLVL.

In DNA, the CDR3 is TGTGCCAGAAGCTTACGGGTTACGGTCGCGGGCACCGGGGAGCTGTTTTTT. This encodes CARSLRVTVAGTGELFF. This chain joins TRBV7-5 and TRBJ2-2; the table's D call, TRBD2, was not checked against the DNA. TRBV7-5 is a known pseudogene. This CDR3 has 17 amino acids.

The chain joins TRBV7-6 to TRBJ1-6; D is possibly TRBD1 (6 bases). The CDR3 totals 15 residues. V was trimmed by 4 bases and J by 5 bases, leaving 12 bases between them. Looked up from germline, CDR1 is SGHVS and CDR2 is FNYEAQ. In DNA, the CDR3 is TGTGCCAGCAGCTGGGCCAGGGACAATAATTCACCCCTCCACTTT. As protein: CASSWARDNNSPLHF.

This clone appeared a few times. V usage is TRBV9 and J usage is TRBJ2-1, with TRBD1 matching 7 bases. Germline lookup yields CDR1 SGDLS and CDR2 YYNGEE. The CDR3 has 16 amino acids. After removal of 4 bases from V and 2 bases from J, the junction contained 9 bases not matched to a gene. DNA for the CDR3: TGTGCCAGCAGCCCAATACAGGGGAATCCCTACAATGAGCAGTTCTTC. Amino acids: CASSPIQGNPYNEQFF. Combining the CDR3 with reference TRBV9 and TRBJ2-1 gives the whole variable domain DSGVTQTPKHLITATGQRVTLRCSPRSGDLSVYWYQQSLDQGLQFLIQYYNGEERAKGNILERFSAQQFPDLHSELNLSSLELGDSALYFCASSPIQGNPYNEQFFGPGTRLTVL.

The chain couples TRBV4-2 to TRBJ2-7; 11 positions agree with TRBD1. Trimming cost V 3 bases and J 3 bases; bases outside gene matches: 13. CDR1 and CDR2 (germline): LGHNA, YNFKEQ. This CDR3 region has 18 residues. The DNA of the CDR3 is TGTGCCAGCAGCCATAACCTACCCCGGGACAGGGGGAACTACGAGCAGTACTTC. Encoded protein: CASSHNLPRDRGNYEQYF.

This rearrangement joins TRBV19 to TRBJ2-3, with 7 bases lining up with TRBD1. The germline V gene has CDR1 LNHDA and CDR2 SQIVND (reference sequence). CDR3 length equals 14 residues. V dropped 6 bases and J dropped 10; count of bases not matched to a gene: 13. CDR3 region: CASSRTGSTGAQYF. In DNA, the CDR3 is TGTGCCAGTAGCAGGACTGGAAGCACAGGGGCGCAGTATTTT.

The CDR3 reads CASQAGTGVNQPQHF. CDR3 DNA sequence: TGTGCCAGCCAGGCCGGGACAGGGGTTAATCAGCCCCAGCATTTT. V usage is TRBV19 and J usage is TRBJ1-5; 10 nucleotides align to TRBD1. Germline V gene data show CDR1 as LNHDA and CDR2 as SQIVND (reference sequence). CDR3 length equals 15 residues. The V and J ends lost 9 bases and 4 bases, in that order; junction bases with no gene match: 9. Full variable domain (outside the CDR3, taken from reference TRBV19 and TRBJ1-5): DGGITQSPKYLFRKEGQNVTLSCEQNLNHDAMYWYRQDPGQGLRLIYYSQIVNDFQKGDIAEGYSVSREKKESFPLTVTSAQKNPTAFYLCASQAGTGVNQPQHFGDGTRLSIL.

The V gene is TRBV7-2, the J gene TRBJ2-1; a weak D match, TRBD2 (5 bases). The germline CDR1 and CDR2 sequences are SGHTA and FQGNSA. The CDR3 contains 15 residues. With 1 base removed from V and 3 bases from J, the gap between germline ends came to 10 bases. The DNA for the CDR3 is TGTGCCAGCAGCTTAGTTGGACTTTTCTACAATGAGCAGTTCTTC. Its translation is CASSLVGLFYNEQFF.

The CDR3: CASSRTGLPFLHF. DNA for the CDR3: TGTGCCAGCAGTAGAACAGGGCTCCCCTTCCTCCACTTT. The chain has TRBV27 and TRBJ1-6; D is perhaps TRBD1 (6 bases). Trimming removed 5 bases at V and 15 bases at J, with 17 bases between. CDR1 is MNHEY and CDR2 is SMNVEV in the germline V gene (reference sequence). This CDR3 is 13 amino acids long.

This chain uses TRBV2 with TRBJ1-2; weak D call: TRBD1 (6 bases). V was shortened by 4 bases and J by 8 bases, with 11 bases between the two germline ends. The CDR3 is 12 amino acids. Germline V gene sequence: CDR1 SNHLY, CDR2 FYNNEI. In DNA, the CDR3 is TGTGCCAGCAGTGTGGGGGCTTTAGGCTACACCTTC. It codes for CASSVGALGYTF.

V is TRBV5-1 and J is TRBJ1-5, with D possibly being TRBD1 (6 bases). Trimming pared 4 bases from V and 6 bases from J, leaving 14 bases between. Germline CDR1 is SGHRS and CDR2 is YFSETQ. The CDR3 loop spans 14 amino acids. The CDR3 sequence: CASSPGGQVQPQHF. Written as DNA, the CDR3 is TGCGCCAGCAGCCCGGGGGGGCAGGTTCAGCCCCAGCATTTT.

This chain uses TRBV28 with TRBJ1-5; D may be TRBD1 (6 bases). The germline V gene encodes CDR1 MDHEN and CDR2 SYDVKM. V was pared by 5 bases and J by 1 base, with 18 bases between. The CDR3 is made up of 17 amino acids. CDR3 region: CASSLPWGQVSNQPQHF. In DNA, the CDR3 is TGTGCCAGCAGTCTTCCGTGGGGGCAAGTAAGCAATCAGCCCCAGCATTTT. The entire variable domain, with the rest obtained from reference TRBV28 and TRBJ1-5, is as follows: DVKVTQSSRYLVKRTGEKVFLECVQDMDHENMFWYRQDPGLGLRLIYFSYDVKMKEKGDIPEGYSVSREKKERFSLILESASTNQTSMYLCASSLPWGQVSNQPQHFGDGTRLSIL.

The chain recombines TRBV28 with TRBJ1-5, with D maybe TRBD1 (6 bases). The length of the CDR3 is 15 residues. Trimming pared 3 bases from V and 3 bases from J, leaving 12 bases between. CDR1 MDHEN and CDR2 SYDVKM come from the germline V gene. CDR3 in amino acids: CASSFPGQINQPQHF. CDR3 bases: TGTGCCAGCAGTTTTCCCGGACAGATCAATCAGCCCCAGCATTTT.

Turning to this clone: The junction departs from germline at one end; a sequencing error may be responsible. This chain joins TRBV7-7 and TRBJ2-5; 9 nucleotides align to TRBD2. Germline V gives CDR1 SSHAT, CDR2 FNYEAQ (reference sequence). This CDR3 is built from 16 residues. DNA of the CDR3: TGTGCTAGCAGCTTAGCGGCGGGAGGGCTTCGCGAGACCCAGTACTTC. Its protein is CASSLAAGGLRETQYF.

This rearrangement joins TRBV25-1 to TRBJ1-1, with TRBD1 identical over 9 bases. The CDR3 covers 16 residues. Germline assignment: CDR1 MGHDK and CDR2 SYGVNS. V shed 1 base, J shed 4 bases, and the junction held 7 bases outside the gene matches. This CDR3 reads CASSEWGGQGATEAFF. Written as DNA, the CDR3 is TGTGCCAGCAGTGAATGGGGGGGACAGGGCGCCACTGAAGCTTTCTTT. Complete variable domain (other parts from reference TRBV25-1 and TRBJ1-1): EADIYQTPRYLVIGTGKKITLECSQTMGHDKMYWYQQDPGMELHLIHYSYGVNSTEKGDLSSESTVSRIRTEHFPLTLESARPSHTSQYLCASSEWGGQGATEAFFGQGTRLTVV.

The chain uses TRBV16 and TRBJ2-7; D might be TRBD2 (8 bases). With 4 bases removed from V and 0 bases from J, the gap between germline ends came to 13 bases. CDR3 size: 15 residues. Germline CDR1 and CDR2: KGHSY and FQNENV. This CDR3 reads CASSPREGASYEQYF. The DNA of the CDR3 is TGTGCCAGCAGCCCCCGGGAGGGGGCCTCCTACGAGCAGTACTTC.

The chain couples TRBV6-5 to TRBJ1-3, with 7 bases aligning to TRBD1. Germline V lookup: CDR1 MNHEY, CDR2 SVGAGI. This CDR3 is built from 15 residues. V was clipped by 6 bases and J by 0 bases; unmatched bases: 5. The CDR3: CASREDRSSGNTIYF. The CDR3 coding sequence is TGTGCCAGCAGGGAGGACAGGAGCTCTGGAAACACCATATATTTT.

CDR3 nucleotide sequence: TGTGCCAGTAGTCCCCGACTAGCGGGAGACCCAGATACGCAGTATTTT. Encoded protein: CASSPRLAGDPDTQYF. V is TRBV19 and J is TRBJ2-3, with TRBD2 matching over 12 bases. The CDR3 sequence is 16 residues long. Germline CDR1 is LNHDA and CDR2 is SQIVND (reference sequence). Germline trimming cut 5 bases from V and 4 bases from J; bases unmatched to any gene: 7.

This clone was observed a handful of times. The chain employs TRBV9 and TRBJ1-4, with D tentatively TRBD1 (6 bases). The V gene lost 3 bases and the J gene lost 6 bases, with 12 bases spanning the gap. Germline V CDR1 and CDR2: SGDLS, YYNGEE. CDR3 length: 14 residues. CDR3 in DNA: TGTGCCAGCAGCGGCAAAGGGGGGGATGAAAAACTGTTTTTT. It encodes CASSGKGGDEKLFF. The whole variable domain, remainder taken from reference TRBV9 and TRBJ1-4, is DSGVTQTPKHLITATGQRVTLRCSPRSGDLSVYWYQQSLDQGLQFLIQYYNGEERAKGNILERFSAQQFPDLHSELNLSSLELGDSALYFCASSGKGGDEKLFFGSGTQLSVL.

This sequence joins TRBV25-1 and TRBJ1-1; TRBD1 matches at 7 bases. CDR1 MGHDK and CDR2 SYGVNS come from the germline V gene. The J segment lost 4 bases and the V segment lost 4 bases, leaving 6 bases of the junction unmatched. The CDR3 loop spans 14 amino acids. CDR3 sequence reads: CASSGGGAGTEAFF. The CDR3, as DNA: TGTGCCAGCAGTGGAGGGGGCGCAGGCACTGAAGCTTTCTTT.

J is TRBJ1-1 and V is TRBV19, with a tentative D call TRBD1 (5 bases). This CDR3 is 17 amino acids long. From germline, CDR1 is LNHDA and CDR2 SQIVND (reference sequence). The germline V and J ends were trimmed by 6 bases and 0 bases, with 20 bases remaining between them. In DNA, the CDR3 is TGTGCCAGTAGCCCGGATGGTTGGGGGGTTATGAACACTGAAGCTTTCTTT. The encoded protein is CASSPDGWGVMNTEAFF.

The sample holds one count of this clone. The rearrangement uses TRBV4-2 and TRBJ2-6, with unresolved D. The CDR3 sequence is 16 residues long. Germline V lookup: CDR1 LGHNA, CDR2 YNFKEQ. V was pared by 1 base and J by 0 bases, with 7 bases between. CDR3 amino acids: CASSQVSVSGANVLTF. The CDR3 bases are TGTGCCAGCAGCCAAGTCAGTGTCTCTGGGGCCAACGTCCTGACTTTC.

The rearrangement joins TRBV15 to TRBJ2-7, with TRBD2 identical over 11 bases. V lost 0 bases and J lost 4; bases outside the gene matches: 5. Per germline, CDR1 LNHNV and CDR2 YYDKDF (reference sequence). The CDR3 covers 16 residues. The CDR3 DNA is TGTGCCACCAGCAGAGATCAACTAGCGGGGGCGTACGAGCAGTACTTC. It specifies CATSRDQLAGAYEQYF.

The V call is TRBV2, the J call TRBJ2-1; 12 bases match TRBD2. Trimming cost V 6 bases and J 6 bases; bases outside gene matches: 6. In germline, CDR1 is SNHLY, CDR2 FYNNEI. The CDR3 has 15 residues. In DNA form, the CDR3 reads TGTGCCAGCAGCGAACTAGCGGGGGGCCTCAATGAGCAGTTCTTC. Translating it yields CASSELAGGLNEQFF.

The count of this clone is one. The rearrangement joins TRBV29-1 to TRBJ2-3, with TRBD1 matching 9 bases. CDR3 length: 13 residues. Germline CDR1 and CDR2: SQVTM and ANQGSEA. Trimming took 6 bases from V and 7 from J; bases not matched to a gene: 8. This CDR3 reads CSVDHRGRNTQYF. The CDR3 DNA reads TGCAGCGTGGATCACAGGGGGCGTAATACGCAGTATTTT.

In this sample, this clone turned up a few times. The V and J genes are TRBV25-1 and TRBJ1-1, with D unclear. This CDR3 is built from 14 residues. CDR1 MGHDK and CDR2 SYGVNS come from the germline V gene. Trimming shortened V by 4 bases and J by 2 bases, and 11 bases separated the two germline ends. The CDR3 DNA reads as TGTGCCAGCAGTGGAAATTACAGAAACACTGAAGCTTTCTTT. Residues: CASSGNYRNTEAFF.